Each of the 3 T cell receptor beta chains below was sequenced from the same sample in a study of regulatory T cells in long-lasting Graves disease. For TCR beta, libraries came from iRepertoire HTBI primers and Arm-PCR of CDR3 regions. MiXCR, applied by TCRdb to the multiplex PCR reads, yields one record per CDR3 protein. The table records some 340,000 distinct CDR3 sequences, over 9.5% of them present only once. Regarding time point: newly diagnosed GD, antithyroid drugs for less than 3 months. RNA from PBMCs was the source of the TCR library. The same data also went into a second study, on T cells in Graves' hyperthyroidism and ophthalmopathy.

The sequences come from peripheral blood mononuclear cells (PBMCs), collected at new diagnosis, from a patient treated with antithyroid drugs. The receptor set was obtained from a woman aged 18-29 years with Graves disease.

V gene TRBV7-9 combines with J gene TRBJ2-5, with 11 bases aligning to TRBD1. V shed 5 bases and J 5 bases; nucleotides not matched to a gene: 13. Per germline, CDR1 SEHNR and CDR2 FQNEAQ (reference sequence). The CDR3 consists of 17 residues. CDR3 bases: TGTGCCAGCAGCCCATACTTCAGGACAGGGGGCGATGAGACCCAGTACTTC. Translation: CASSPYFRTGGDETQYF.

This clonotype was seen only a few times. The V and J genes are TRBV19 and TRBJ2-1; possible D gene TRBD2, 5 bases. The CDR3 is 15 residues long. Germline V CDR1 and CDR2: LNHDA, SQIVND (reference sequence). V lost 10 bases and J lost 5, with 21 bases in between. The CDR3 nucleotides are TGTGCCACCAAAAGCGGACTCTTCGTCAACAATGAGCAGTTCTTC. Protein sequence: CATKSGLFVNNEQFF.

This clonotype showed up many times. CDR3 loop: CASSPGTSEELSLDTQYF. The CDR3 DNA is TGTGCCAGCAGCCCTGGGACTAGCGAAGAACTTTCATTAGATACGCAGTATTTT. This sequence joins TRBV12-3 or TRBV12-4 and TRBJ2-3, with TRBD2 identical over 10 bases. Germline trimming cut 6 bases from V and 5 bases from J; bases unmatched to any gene: 17. The CDR3 extends over 18 amino acids.